These 4 T cell receptor beta chains came from one sample sequenced in a study of human T cells and chemical hapten exposure. TCRdb re-analysed the RACE reads in MiXCR, keeping a single row per CDR3 protein. The table records about 300,000 distinct CDR3 sequences, over 5% of them present only once. Sample time point: pre-sensitization, week 0. Treatment denoted: therapeutic diphenylcyclopropenone sensitization with weekly scalp DPC. The input for sequencing was whole blood, taken in connection with sensitization to the hapten diphenylcyclopropenone (DPC). The receptor set was obtained from a woman aged 18-29 years with alopecia areata. Some clones in this sample may be carry-over from other donors' samples.

This clonotype was detected many times. The chain has TRBV9 and TRBJ2-7; 9 positions match TRBD1. J gave up 13 bases and V 0 bases, and 11 bases lay outside the gene matches. The germline CDR1 and CDR2 sequences are SGDLS and YYNGEE. This CDR3 is 14 amino acids long. DNA for the CDR3: TGTGCCAGCAGCGTAGTGGGGAGACAGGGGGACCTTTACTTC. Its protein is CASSVVGRQGDLYF.

The J gene is TRBJ2-7, the V gene TRBV25-1; 8 bases are a match to TRBD1. Germline V lookup: CDR1 MGHDK, CDR2 SYGVNS. Trimming removed 4 bases from V and 5 bases from J; junction bases left unmatched: 4. This CDR3 spans 13 amino acids. The CDR3, as DNA: TGTGCCAGCAGTGGGACAGGGTGGAACGAGCAGTACTTC. As protein: CASSGTGWNEQYF.

The rearrangement links TRBV15 to TRBJ2-3; D not resolved. This CDR3 comprises 13 residues. CDR1 LNHNV and CDR2 YYDKDF come from the germline V gene (reference sequence). V lost 0 bases to trimming and J lost 4 bases, with 5 bases between them. The CDR3 DNA reads as TGTGCCACCAGCAGAGATGAGGCAGATACGCAGTATTTT. Encoded protein: CATSRDEADTQYF.

The gene calls are TRBV29-1 and TRBJ1-4; 7 bases are shared with TRBD1. The CDR3 has 14 residues. Germline values: CDR1 SQVTM, CDR2 ANQGSEA. V lost 0 bases, J lost 7 bases, and 5 bases stayed unmatched. CDR3 in DNA: TGCAGCGTTGAAGATCAACAGGGGAGTGAAAAACTGTTTTTT. This translates into CSVEDQQGSEKLFF. The full variable domain, its missing parts supplied by reference TRBV29-1 and TRBJ1-4, is SAVISQKPSRDICQRGTSLTIQCQVDSQVTMMFWYRQQPGQSLTLIATANQGSEATYESGFVIDKFPISRPNLTFSTLTVSNMSPEDSSIYLCSVEDQQGSEKLFFGSGTQLSVL.